This is a list of T cell receptor beta chains from one sample in a study of T cell changes during pregnancy in multiple sclerosis. Clones were sequenced by immunoSEQ multiplex PCR, and TCRdb holds only the in-frame ones, with some missing. Found here are some 54,000 clones, around 93% of them singletons; the top ten hold under 2%. Here the sequenced sample was peripheral blood, taken after pregnancy. The receptor set was obtained from a female donor with multiple sclerosis, enrolled in a pregnancy study. Each CDR3 is given with its conserved first and last residue. The D gene is left open where the match is weak. Clone size is not always given. Where it is, it says once, few, many or a class for expanded clones.

V gene	J gene	D gene	clone size	CDR3 protein	CDR3 DNA
TRBV27	TRBJ2-7	-	-	CASSFRTAGEQYF	TGTGCCAGCAGTTTCCGAACGGCGGGGGAGCAGTACTTC
TRBV19	TRBJ1-1	-	-	CASSIAQASGEAFF	TGTGCCAGTAGTATAGCACAGGCTAGCGGTGAAGCTTTCTTT
TRBV10-3	TRBJ2-7	TRBD1	-	CAITPQGSTYEQYF	TGTGCCATCACCCCACAGGGGTCAACCTACGAGCAGTACTTC
TRBV21-1	TRBJ2-2	-	-	CASSKDRLAATGELFF	TGTGCCAGCAGCAAAGACCGACTAGCCGCCACCGGGGAGCTGTTTTTT
TRBV25-1	TRBJ2-4	TRBD2	few	CASSEVERGEKNIQYF	TGTGCCAGCAGTGAGGTCGAGCGGGGGGAAAAAAACATTCAGTACTTC
TRBV19	TRBJ1-1	-	-	CASTGRGGKTEAFF	TGTGCCAGTACCGGGAGGGGAGGGAAAACTGAAGCTTTCTTT
TRBV9	TRBJ2-3	TRBD2	-	CASSKRGPGLAGGEDTQYF	TGTGCCAGCAGCAAGAGGGGGCCGGGACTAGCGGGAGGTGAAGATACGCAGTATTTT
TRBV25-1	TRBJ2-5	-	-	CASSELMQGGETQYF	TGTGCCAGCAGTGAATTAATGCAGGGTGGAGAGACCCAGTACTTC
TRBV7-2	TRBJ2-1	-	-	CASRAGLGYNEQFF	TGTGCCAGCAGAGCAGGGTTGGGGTACAATGAGCAGTTCTTC
TRBV5-4	TRBJ1-4	TRBD1	-	CASSAGQGTTNEKLFF	TGTGCCAGCAGCGCCGGACAGGGGACAACTAATGAAAAACTGTTTTTT
TRBV6-6	TRBJ2-5	-	-	CASSNRELETQYF	TGTGCCAGCAGTAACAGGGAATTAGAGACCCAGTACTTC
TRBV7-8	TRBJ2-7	TRBD2	-	CASGLAGAGTVEQYF	TGTGCCAGCGGACTAGCGGGAGCAGGGACCGTCGAGCAGTACTTC
TRBV4-2	TRBJ2-3	TRBD2	once	CASSPLSTSGSTDTQYF	TGTGCCAGCAGCCCTCTATCTACTAGCGGGAGCACAGATACGCAGTATTTT
TRBV6-1	TRBJ2-7	TRBD1	-	CASSERQGHYEQYF	TGTGCCAGCAGTGAGCGACAGGGTCACTACGAGCAGTACTTC
TRBV7-8	TRBJ2-7	TRBD1	-	CASSLFSETGGYEQYF	TGTGCCAGCAGCTTATTTAGCGAGACAGGGGGATACGAGCAGTACTTC
TRBV19	TRBJ2-2	-	once	CASSTLATGELFF	TGTGCCAGTAGTACTTTAGCCACCGGGGAGCTGTTTTTT
TRBV30	TRBJ2-7	-	-	CAWTRWDGGKQYF	TGTGCCTGGACCCGATGGGACGGGGGTAAGCAGTACTTC
TRBV21-1	TRBJ2-2	-	-	CTRGQANTGELFF	TGTACAAGGGGGCAGGCTAACACCGGGGAGCTGTTTTTT
TRBV5-1	TRBJ2-7	-	-	CASSLARTYEQYF	TGCGCCAGCAGCTTGGCCAGGACCTACGAGCAGTACTTC
TRBV7-6	TRBJ1-1	-	-	CASTQTEVQNTEAFF	TGTGCCAGCACCCAGACAGAGGTGCAGAACACTGAAGCTTTCTTT
TRBV5-1	TRBJ1-4	-	-	CASKLAGGGTEKLFF	TGCGCCAGCAAGCTTGCGGGGGGAGGTACTGAAAAACTGTTTTTT
TRBV4-1	TRBJ2-7	-	-	CASSQVPSAASYEQYF	TGCGCCAGCAGCCAAGTACCGTCAGCGGCCTCCTACGAGCAGTACTTC
TRBV6-5	TRBJ2-3	-	-	CASSAGADTQYF	TGTGCCAGCAGTGCAGGGGCAGATACGCAGTATTTT
TRBV19	TRBJ2-1	TRBD2	-	CATTTSRAYNEQFF	TGTGCCACCACGACTAGCCGAGCCTACAATGAGCAGTTCTTC
TRBV23-1	TRBJ2-2	TRBD1	-	CASSQWDRGRHTGELFF	TGCGCCAGCAGTCAATGGGACAGGGGGCGCCACACCGGGGAGCTGTTTTTT
TRBV19	TRBJ1-1	TRBD1	-	CASSIPPGQGPNTEAFF	TGTGCCAGTAGTATTCCTCCCGGACAGGGGCCGAACACTGAAGCTTTCTTT
TRBV7-2	TRBJ2-7	-	-	CASSLALSAYEQYF	TGTGCCAGCAGCTTAGCTTTGTCAGCCTACGAGCAGTACTTC
TRBV29-1	TRBJ1-2	TRBD1	-	CSVPPTGYNYGYTF	TGCAGCGTACCCCCGACAGGGTATAACTATGGCTACACCTTC
TRBV5-1	TRBJ2-7	-	once	CASSLAQGSSYEQYF	TGCGCCAGCAGCTTAGCCCAGGGGAGCTCCTACGAGCAGTACTTC
TRBV9	TRBJ1-2	TRBD1	-	CASSANKGQGVTNYGYTF	TGTGCCAGCAGCGCCAATAAGGGACAGGGGGTGACTAACTATGGCTACACCTTC
TRBV27	TRBJ2-3	TRBD2	-	CASKLSGTGADTQYF	TGTGCCAGCAAACTTAGCGGGACGGGGGCAGATACGCAGTATTTT
TRBV9	TRBJ2-3	TRBD2	-	CASSLSGKADTQYF	TGTGCCAGCAGCCTTAGCGGGAAAGCAGATACGCAGTATTTT
TRBV19	TRBJ1-2	-	-	CASSSPVEGYHGYTF	TGTGCCAGTAGTTCGCCCGTTGAGGGATACCATGGCTACACCTTC
TRBV29-1	TRBJ1-1	-	-	CSVPDPLRTEAFF	TGCAGCGTTCCTGACCCTTTGCGGACTGAAGCTTTCTTT
TRBV7-9	TRBJ1-2	-	-	CASSPSGTYNYGYTF	TGTGCCAGCAGCCCTAGCGGGACCTATAACTATGGCTACACCTTC
TRBV7-9	TRBJ1-1	-	once	CASSDLTGTQALNTEAFF	TGTGCCAGCAGCGACCTGACCGGGACTCAAGCCTTGAACACTGAAGCTTTCTTT
TRBV9	TRBJ2-3	TRBD1	-	CASSVRQGAGTQYF	TGTGCCAGCAGCGTCCGACAGGGGGCGGGTACGCAGTATTTT
TRBV7-9	TRBJ1-3	-	-	CASSLNSSPGNTIYF	TGTGCCAGCAGCTTAAACAGCTCTCCTGGAAACACCATATATTTT
TRBV27	TRBJ1-2	-	few	CASSFQQGFNYGYTF	TGTGCCAGCAGTTTCCAGCAGGGGTTTAACTATGGCTACACCTTC
TRBV30	TRBJ2-1	TRBD2	-	CAWKGTSGSFEFF	TGTGCCTGGAAGGGGACTAGCGGATCATTTGAGTTCTTC
TRBV7-9	TRBJ2-1	TRBD2	-	CASSGLAGYNEQFF	TGTGCCAGCAGCGGACTAGCGGGCTACAATGAGCAGTTCTTC
TRBV5-1	TRBJ2-1	TRBD2	-	CASSWGFSGRANEQFF	TGCGCCAGCAGCTGGGGCTTTAGCGGGAGGGCCAATGAGCAGTTCTTC
TRBV5-3	TRBJ2-1	TRBD2	-	CARSLVAGGLDNEQFF	TGTGCCAGAAGCTTGGTAGCGGGAGGGCTGGACAATGAGCAGTTCTTC
TRBV19	TRBJ1-1	-	-	CASSIDRRGDGDTEAFF	TGTGCCAGTAGTATAGATAGAAGGGGCGATGGAGACACTGAAGCTTTCTTT
TRBV5-1	TRBJ2-7	TRBD1	-	CASSPTGAGHEQYF	TGCGCCAGCAGCCCGACAGGGGCTGGCCACGAGCAGTACTTC
TRBV7-9	TRBJ2-1	TRBD2	once	CASSLSRGLAGRAYNEQFF	TGTGCCAGCAGCTTAAGCAGGGGACTAGCGGGACGGGCCTACAATGAGCAGTTCTTC
TRBV19	TRBJ1-3	-	-	CASSITGSRAGNTIYF	TGTGCCAGTAGTATCACAGGAAGCAGGGCCGGAAACACCATATATTTT
TRBV6-6	TRBJ1-1	-	-	CASSQQVNTEAFF	TGTGCCAGCAGTCAACAAGTGAACACTGAAGCTTTCTTT
TRBV11-3	TRBJ2-2	TRBD1	-	CASTPGTVNTGELFF	TGTGCCAGCACCCCCGGGACAGTTAACACCGGGGAGCTGTTTTTT
TRBV2	TRBJ2-5	-	-	CASRREVLQYF	TGTGCCAGCCGAAGGGAGGTGTTGCAGTACTTC
TRBV4-3	TRBJ2-5	-	once	CASSQEWAVQTQYF	TGCGCCAGCAGCCAAGAATGGGCAGTACAGACCCAGTACTTC
TRBV2	TRBJ2-7	TRBD2	once	CASTGTSDSYEQYF	TGTGCCAGCACCGGGACTAGCGACTCCTACGAGCAGTACTTC
TRBV19	TRBJ2-7	TRBD2	-	CASSRTSGSSYEQYF	TGTGCCAGTAGTAGGACTAGCGGGAGCTCCTACGAGCAGTACTTC